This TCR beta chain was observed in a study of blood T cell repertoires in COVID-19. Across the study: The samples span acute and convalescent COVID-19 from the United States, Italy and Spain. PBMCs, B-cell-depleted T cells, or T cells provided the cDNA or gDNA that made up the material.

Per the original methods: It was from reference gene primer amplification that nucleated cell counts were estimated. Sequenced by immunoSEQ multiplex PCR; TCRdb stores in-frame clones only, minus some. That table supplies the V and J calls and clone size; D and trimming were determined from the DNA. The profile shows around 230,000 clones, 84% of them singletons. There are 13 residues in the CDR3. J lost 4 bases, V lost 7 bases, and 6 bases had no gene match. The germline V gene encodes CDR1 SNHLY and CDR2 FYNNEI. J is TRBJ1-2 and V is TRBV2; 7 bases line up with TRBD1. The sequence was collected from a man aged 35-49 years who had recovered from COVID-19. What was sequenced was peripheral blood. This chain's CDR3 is CASTQDRSYGYTF. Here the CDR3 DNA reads TGTGCCAGCACTCAGGACAGGAGCTATGGCTACACCTTC.